This entry lists 6 T cell receptor beta chains sequenced from one sample in a study of T cell responses to AZD1222 COVID-19 vaccine. Measured with immunoSEQ multiplex PCR; TCRdb has only the in-frame clones, and not every one. The sample records 130,000 to 150,000 clones, 90% to 95% being singletons. Material: peripheral blood, obtained on day 0 of AZD1222 vaccination. These TCRs come from an adult in good health.

The rearrangement joins TRBV19 to TRBJ1-1; D ambiguous. The CDR3 contains 13 residues. Germline CDR1 LNHDA, CDR2 SQIVND (reference sequence). With 3 bases removed from V and 2 bases from J, the gap between germline ends came to 7 bases. Here the CDR3 DNA reads TGTGCCAGTAGTATGTTTTACAACACTGAAGCTTTCTTT. Translation gives CASSMFYNTEAFF.

The genes are TRBV6-6 and TRBJ2-7; 8 bases are a match to TRBD2. There are 16 residues in the CDR3. Germline values: CDR1 MNHNY, CDR2 SVGAGI (reference sequence). Losses at the gene ends were 5 bases for V and 2 bases for J; bases not matched to a gene: 11. CDR3 nucleotides: TGTGCCAGCAGTCGAGGGCCTAGCGGGCTTACCTACGAGCAGTACTTC. Translating gives CASSRGPSGLTYEQYF.

CDR3 in DNA: TGCAGTGCTAGTGGCGGGGGCACCTACGAGCAGTACTTC. Translated: CSASGGGTYEQYF. The rearrangement joins TRBV20-1 to TRBJ2-7; D perhaps matches TRBD2 (7 bases). The CDR3 sequence is 13 residues long. V lost 3 bases and J 2 bases, leaving 11 bases between the germline ends. CDR1 and CDR2 (germline): DFQATT, SNEGSKA (reference sequence).

This clone occurred a few times. V and J are TRBV7-3 and TRBJ1-6; perhaps TRBD1 as D (5 bases). Germline V gives CDR1 SGHTA, CDR2 FQGTGA. The CDR3 is 13 amino acids. V was clipped by 2 bases and J by 6 bases, with 5 bases between them. The CDR3 spells CASSLQGNSPLHF. In DNA form, the CDR3 reads TGTGCCAGCAGCTTACAGGGTAATTCACCCCTCCACTTT.

The V call is TRBV28, the J call TRBJ2-2; D is perhaps TRBD1 (5 bases). The V end was cut by 2 bases, the J end by 8 bases, with 12 bases between. The CDR3 spans 14 residues. Germline CDR1 reads MDHEN; CDR2 reads SYDVKM. The CDR3: CASSLPRDQGELFF. The CDR3 DNA reads TGTGCCAGCAGTTTACCCAGGGATCAAGGGGAGCTGTTTTTT.

The chain carries TRBV3-1 (or the pseudogene TRBV3-2) and TRBJ2-7; D unclear. V lost 8 bases and J lost 1, with 12 bases in between. The germline CDR1 and CDR2 sequences are LGHDT and YNNKEL (reference sequence). The CDR3 runs 13 residues. The CDR3 protein is CASRNQVSYEQYF. DNA for the CDR3: TGTGCCAGCCGCAACCAGGTGTCCTACGAGCAGTACTTC.